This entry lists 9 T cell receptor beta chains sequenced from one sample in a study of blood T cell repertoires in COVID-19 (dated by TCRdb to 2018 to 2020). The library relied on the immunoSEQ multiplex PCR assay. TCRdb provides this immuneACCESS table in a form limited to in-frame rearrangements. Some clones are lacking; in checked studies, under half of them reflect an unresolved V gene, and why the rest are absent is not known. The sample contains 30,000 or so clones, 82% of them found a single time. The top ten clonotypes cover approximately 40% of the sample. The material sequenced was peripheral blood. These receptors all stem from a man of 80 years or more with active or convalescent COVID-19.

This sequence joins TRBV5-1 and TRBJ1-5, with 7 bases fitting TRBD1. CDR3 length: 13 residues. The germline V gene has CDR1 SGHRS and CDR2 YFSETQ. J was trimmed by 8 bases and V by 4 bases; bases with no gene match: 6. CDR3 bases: TGCGCCAGCAGCCCCGACAGGGATGAGCCCCAGCATTTT. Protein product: CASSPDRDEPQHF.

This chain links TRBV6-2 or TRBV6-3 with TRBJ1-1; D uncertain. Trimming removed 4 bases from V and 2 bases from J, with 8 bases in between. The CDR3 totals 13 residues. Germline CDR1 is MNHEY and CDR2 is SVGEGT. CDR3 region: CASSLEINTEAFF. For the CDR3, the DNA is TGTGCCAGCAGTTTAGAAATTAACACTGAAGCTTTCTTT.

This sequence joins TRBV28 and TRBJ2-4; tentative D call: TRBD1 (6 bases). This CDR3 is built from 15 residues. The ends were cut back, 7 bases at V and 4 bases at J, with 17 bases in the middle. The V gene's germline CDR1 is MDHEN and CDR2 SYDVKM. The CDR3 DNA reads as TGTGCCAGCAATAGCCCAGGGACACTTAAAAACATTCAGTACTTC. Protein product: CASNSPGTLKNIQYF.

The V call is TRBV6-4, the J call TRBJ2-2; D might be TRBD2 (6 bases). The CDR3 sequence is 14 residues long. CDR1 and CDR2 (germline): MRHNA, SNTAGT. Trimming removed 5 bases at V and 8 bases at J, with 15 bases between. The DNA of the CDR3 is TGTGCCAGCAGTCCGGGACTCCGCTTTGGGGAGCTGTTTTTT. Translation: CASSPGLRFGELFF.

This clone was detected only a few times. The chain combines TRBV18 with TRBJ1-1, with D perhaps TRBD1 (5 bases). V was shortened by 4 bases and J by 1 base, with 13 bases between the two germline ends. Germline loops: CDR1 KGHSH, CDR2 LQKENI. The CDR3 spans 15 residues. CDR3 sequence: CASSLGGATNTEAFF. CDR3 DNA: TGTGCCAGCTCACTGGGCGGGGCGACGAACACTGAAGCTTTCTTT.

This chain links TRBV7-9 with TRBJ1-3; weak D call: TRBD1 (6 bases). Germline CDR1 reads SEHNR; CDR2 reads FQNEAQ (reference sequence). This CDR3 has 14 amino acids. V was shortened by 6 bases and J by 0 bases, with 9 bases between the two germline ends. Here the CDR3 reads CASSMTGSGNTIYF. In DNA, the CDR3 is TGTGCCAGCAGTATGACAGGCTCTGGAAACACCATATATTTT. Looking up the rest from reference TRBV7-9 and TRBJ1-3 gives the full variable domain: DTGVSQNPRHKITKRGQNVTFRCDPISEHNRLYWYRQTLGQGPEFLTYFQNEAQLEKSRLLSDRFSAERPKGSFSTLEIQRTEQGDSAMYLCASSMTGSGNTIYFGEGSWLTVV.

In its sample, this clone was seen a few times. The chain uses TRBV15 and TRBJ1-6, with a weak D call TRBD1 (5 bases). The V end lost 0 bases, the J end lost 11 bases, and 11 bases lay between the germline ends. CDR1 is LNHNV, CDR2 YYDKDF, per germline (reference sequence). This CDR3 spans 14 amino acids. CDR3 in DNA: TGTGCCACCAGCAGAGATCAAGGGGTGACACCCCTCCACTTT. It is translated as CATSRDQGVTPLHF. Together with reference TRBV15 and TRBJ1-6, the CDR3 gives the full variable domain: DAMVIQNPRYQVTQFGKPVTLSCSQTLNHNVMYWYQQKSSQAPKLLFHYYDKDFNNEADTPDNFQSRRPNTSFCFLDIRSPGLGDTAMYLCATSRDQGVTPLHFGNGTRLTVT.

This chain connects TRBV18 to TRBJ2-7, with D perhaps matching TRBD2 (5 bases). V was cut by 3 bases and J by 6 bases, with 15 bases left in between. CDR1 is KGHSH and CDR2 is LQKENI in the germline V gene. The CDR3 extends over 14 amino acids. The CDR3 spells CASSPLGLRREQYF. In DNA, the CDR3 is TGTGCCAGCTCACCTCTCGGACTGAGGCGCGAGCAGTACTTC.

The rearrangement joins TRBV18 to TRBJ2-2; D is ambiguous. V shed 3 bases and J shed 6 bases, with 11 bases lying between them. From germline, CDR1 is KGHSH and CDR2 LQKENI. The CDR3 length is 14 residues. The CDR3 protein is CASSPLSGAGELFF. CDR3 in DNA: TGTGCCAGCTCACCCCTTTCGGGTGCCGGGGAGCTGTTTTTT.